The clone carrying this TCR beta chain was detected only a few times. TCRbeta library preparation incorporated unique molecular identifiers. TCRdb reprocessed the PCR reads via MiXCR and lists one record per CDR3 protein. Of 200,000 to 250,000 distinct CDR3 sequences in the sample, 9.7% were seen once. The data derive from a study of T-cell reconstitution after alpha-beta-depleted transplantation in children. V was trimmed by 8 bases and J by 3 bases, leaving 13 bases between them. From germline, CDR1 is ENHRY and CDR2 SYGVKD. The length of the CDR3 is 13 residues. This TCR was sampled from a human donor who donated a stem cell graft to a child with SCID. Sample: PBMCs from the stem cell graft donor, taken from the stem cell graft. The J gene is TRBJ1-1, the V gene TRBV10-3; tentative D call: TRBD1 (5 bases). The CDR3 sequence: CAIGRVVDTEAFF. The DNA for the CDR3 is TGTGCCATCGGCAGGGTAGTCGACACTGAAGCTTTCTTT.